Listed here are 3 T cell receptor beta chains from one sample, sequenced in a study of cytomegalovirus exposure and HLA in healthy donors. PCR amplification relied on 60 Vbeta primers (plus 13 Jbeta primers). Sequenced by immunoSEQ multiplex PCR; TCRdb stores in-frame clones only, minus some. Among about 300,000 clones listed, approximately 90% were seen once. The sample consisted of PBMCs. The source is a middle-aged man in good health and CMV-seropositive.

The chain is built from TRBV6-1 and TRBJ2-7; TRBD2 is a possible D gene (6 bases). V was pared by 2 bases and J by 9 bases, with 14 bases between. This CDR3 region has 13 residues. CDR1 MNHNS and CDR2 SASEGT come from the germline V gene. CDR3 region: CASSERGRGRQYF. The CDR3 DNA follows: TGTGCCAGCAGTGAAAGGGGCCGGGGGAGGCAGTACTTC.

The chain joins TRBV6-1 to TRBJ2-3; tentatively, D is TRBD2 (5 bases). V gave up 5 bases and J gave up 1 base, with 10 bases separating them. CDR1 and CDR2 (germline): MNHNS, SASEGT. The CDR3 has 14 amino acids. Here the CDR3 reads CASSWQEGTDTQYF. The CDR3, as DNA: TGTGCCAGCAGTTGGCAGGAGGGCACAGATACGCAGTATTTT.

The chain combines TRBV9 with TRBJ1-2; the match to TRBD1 covers 8 bases. The CDR3 loop spans 13 amino acids. V lost 0 bases and J lost 8; bases outside the gene matches: 3. Germline V gene sequence: CDR1 SGDLS, CDR2 YYNGEE. The CDR3 sequence: CASSVETGEGYTF. As DNA, the CDR3 is TGTGCCAGCAGCGTAGAGACAGGGGAGGGCTACACCTTC.